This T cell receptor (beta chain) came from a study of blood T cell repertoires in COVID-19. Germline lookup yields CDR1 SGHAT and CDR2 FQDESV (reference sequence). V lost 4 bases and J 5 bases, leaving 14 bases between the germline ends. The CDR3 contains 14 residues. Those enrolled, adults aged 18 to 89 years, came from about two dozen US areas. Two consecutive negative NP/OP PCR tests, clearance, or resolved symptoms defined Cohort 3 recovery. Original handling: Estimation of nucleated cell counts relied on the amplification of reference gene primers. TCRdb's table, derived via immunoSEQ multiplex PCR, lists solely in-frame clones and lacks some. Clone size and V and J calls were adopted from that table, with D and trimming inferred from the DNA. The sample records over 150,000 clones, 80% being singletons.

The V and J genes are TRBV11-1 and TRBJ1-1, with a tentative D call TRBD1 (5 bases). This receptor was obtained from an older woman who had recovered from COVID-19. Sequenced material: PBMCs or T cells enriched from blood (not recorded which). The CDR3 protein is CASSWQGSLTEAFF. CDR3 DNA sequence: TGTGCCAGCAGCTGGCAGGGAAGTTTAACTGAAGCTTTCTTT.